This T cell receptor (beta chain) was observed in a study of T cells after yellow fever vaccination. The CDR3 contains 14 residues. Trimming took 6 bases from V and 1 from J; bases not matched to a gene: 3. The germline gives CDR1 ENHRY, CDR2 SYGVKD. 5'RACE template switching added a universal primer site and UMIs to TCR cDNA. MiXCR, run by TCRdb on the 5' RACE reads, gives a single entry per CDR3 protein. The sample carries 200,000 to 300,000 distinct CDR3 sequences, about an eighth recorded once. The receptor was derived from a man aged 25-40 years who received the YFV17D yellow fever vaccine. The specimen comprised CD4+ T cells sorted from PBMCs, sampled 45 days after the yellow fever booster vaccination. The chain joins TRBV10-3 to TRBJ2-3; 8 bases are a match to TRBD1. Here the CDR3 DNA reads TGTGCCATCAGGACGGGACAGGGCACAGATACGCAGTATTTT. Encoded protein: CAIRTGQGTDTQYF.